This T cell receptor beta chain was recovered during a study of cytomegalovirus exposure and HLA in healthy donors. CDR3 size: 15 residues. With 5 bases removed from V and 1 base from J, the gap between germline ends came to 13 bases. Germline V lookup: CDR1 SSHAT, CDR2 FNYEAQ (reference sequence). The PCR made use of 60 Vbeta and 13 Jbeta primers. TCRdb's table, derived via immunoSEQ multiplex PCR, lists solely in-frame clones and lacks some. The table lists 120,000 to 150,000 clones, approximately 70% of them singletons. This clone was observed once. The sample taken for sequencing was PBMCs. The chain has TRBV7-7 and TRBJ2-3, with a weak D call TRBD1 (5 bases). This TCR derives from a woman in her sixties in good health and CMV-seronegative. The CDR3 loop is CASSRATVGTDTQYF. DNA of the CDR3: TGTGCCAGCAGCCGCGCGACAGTAGGCACAGATACGCAGTATTTT. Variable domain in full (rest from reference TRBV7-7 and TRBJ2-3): GAGVSQSPRYKVTKRGQDVTLRCDPISSHATLYWYQQALGQGPEFLTYFNYEAQPDKSGLPSDRFSAERPEGSISTLTIQRTEQRDSAMYRCASSRATVGTDTQYFGPGTRLTVL.